The clone carrying this T cell receptor beta chain was detected ten times or more. Its matching antigen is unknown. Unique molecular identifiers featured in how the TCRbeta library was prepared. A single record per CDR3 protein comes from TCRdb applying MiXCR to the PCR reads. The data show fewer than 550,000 distinct CDR3 sequences, with 9.5% to 12% seen just once and about 15% held by the top ten. The data belong to a study of T-cell reconstitution after alpha-beta-depleted transplantation in children. General study results and limits: There were some patients whose high TCRbeta diversity at day 60 came from surviving recipient T cells and thymic progenitors. The main origin of T-cell counts and diversity one year after transplant was newly produced T cells. By about two months after transplant, alpha-beta T cells reportedly arose from several hundred graft clones that had expanded.

Germline lookup yields CDR1 DFQATT and CDR2 SNEGSKA (reference sequence). V was shortened by 1 base and J by 5 bases, with 24 bases between the two germline ends. This CDR3 has 17 amino acids. The receptor was derived from a female patient aged 2-10 years who had a stem cell transplant for aplastic anemia, so the T cells may come from the graft donor. The chain couples TRBV20-1 to TRBJ2-7; tentatively, D is TRBD2 (6 bases). The sequenced sample was PBMCs, mostly from graft donor cells, obtained 180 days after TCRalphabeta/CD19-depleted stem cell transplant. The chain's CDR3 is CSARASGRAGNPHEQYF. CDR3 in DNA: TGCAGTGCTAGAGCCTCCGGGAGAGCGGGTAACCCCCACGAGCAGTACTTC.